This note documents a single TCR beta chain sequence. This specimen belongs to a study of blood T cell repertoires in COVID-19. Background on the study: Both acute and convalescent COVID-19 samples were obtained from the United States, Italy and Spain.

Generated by immunoSEQ multiplex PCR, the TCRdb table keeps only in-frame clones and is missing some. The profile shows 130,000 to 150,000 clones, around nine tenths of them singletons. Between the trimmed V and J ends, which lost 1 base and 0 bases, there was a span of 4 bases. This CDR3 comprises 13 residues. CDR1 and CDR2 from the germline V gene are SGDLS and YYNGEE. Sample: peripheral blood. The chain is built from TRBV9 and TRBJ1-2, with D hard to call. This clonotype originated in a woman aged 40 to 49 with acute or convalescent COVID-19. The CDR3, as DNA: TGTGCCAGCAGCGTACAATCTAACTATGGCTACACCTTC. It is translated as CASSVQSNYGYTF.